The sequence of this T cell receptor beta chain was determined in a study of blood T cell repertoires in COVID-19. Study summary: The cDNA or gDNA used as material had been derived from T cells, B-cell-depleted T cells, or PBMCs.

In the original analysis: Estimation of nucleated cell counts relied on the amplification of reference gene primers. Sequenced by immunoSEQ multiplex PCR; TCRdb stores in-frame clones only, minus some. That table furnishes V, J and clone size, whereas the DNA furnished D and trimming. The data hold approximately 300,000 clones, with over 75% observed a single time. The Seattle patients joined while their infection was active and were tracked longitudinally afterward. V was shortened by 3 bases and J by 6 bases, with 13 bases between the two germline ends. The CDR3 runs 14 residues. In germline, CDR1 is KGHDR, CDR2 SFDVKD.

The sequence derives from a human donor with COVID-19, enrolled during active disease. The donor label of this sample is uncertain. Sequenced input: peripheral blood. V gene TRBV24-1 combines with J gene TRBJ1-2; no reliable D call. For the CDR3, the DNA is TGTGCCACCAGTGATCTCCCGGAGCTACATGGCTACACCTTC. The encoded protein is CATSDLPELHGYTF.